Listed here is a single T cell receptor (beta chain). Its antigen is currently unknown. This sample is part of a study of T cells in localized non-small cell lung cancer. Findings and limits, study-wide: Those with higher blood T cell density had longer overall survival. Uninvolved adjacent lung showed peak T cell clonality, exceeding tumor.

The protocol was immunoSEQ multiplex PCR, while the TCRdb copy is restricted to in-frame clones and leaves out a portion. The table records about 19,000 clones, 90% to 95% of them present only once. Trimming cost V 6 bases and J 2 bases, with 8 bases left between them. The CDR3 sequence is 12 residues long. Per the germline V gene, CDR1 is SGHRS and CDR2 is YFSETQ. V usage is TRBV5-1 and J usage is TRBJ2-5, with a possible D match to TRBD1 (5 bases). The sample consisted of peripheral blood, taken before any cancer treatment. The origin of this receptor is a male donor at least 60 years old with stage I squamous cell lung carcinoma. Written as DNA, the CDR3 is TGCGCCAGCATGAAGGGGCAAGAGACCCAGTACTTC. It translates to CASMKGQETQYF.